Each of the 3 T cell receptor beta chains below was sequenced from the same sample in a study of CD8 T cells in ankylosing spondylitis. TCRdb used MiXCR to reprocess the 5' RACE reads, holding one entry per CDR3 protein. The sample shows about 300,000 distinct CDR3 sequences, around 20% of them seen only once. Material: blood, either unsorted or a sorted T cell fraction (not recorded which). These receptors all stem from a female donor with ankylosing spondylitis or in good health (not recorded which).

This clonotype was recorded many times. The chain couples TRBV29-1 to TRBJ2-2; no clear D. The germline gives CDR1 SQVTM, CDR2 ANQGSEA. Trimming took off 7 bases at V and 2 bases at J, with 14 bases between the two ends. The CDR3 has 14 residues. CDR3 coding DNA: TGCAGCGCTAACACGGTCGCTAACACCGGGGAGCTGTTTTTT. As protein: CSANTVANTGELFF.

This clonotype was observed at least ten times. V usage is TRBV6-6 and J usage is TRBJ1-2; no clear D. CDR1 and CDR2 (germline): MNHNY, SVGAGI (reference sequence). This CDR3 region has 13 residues. The V end was cut by 5 bases, the J end by 0 bases, with 7 bases between. For the CDR3, the DNA is TGTGCCAGCAGTCCCGGGACTAACTATGGCTACACCTTC. Encoded protein: CASSPGTNYGYTF.

The chain recombines TRBV5-8 with TRBJ2-4; D remains unclear. With 1 base removed from V and 2 bases from J, the gap between germline ends came to 7 bases. CDR1 and CDR2 (germline): SGHTS, YDEGEE. This CDR3 has 14 residues. CDR3: CASSLRFPKNIQYF. The DNA of the CDR3 is TGTGCCAGCAGCTTGCGATTCCCCAAAAACATTCAGTACTTC.